The 20 T cell receptor beta chains given below trace back to one sample, sequenced in a study of PD-1 blockade in classical Hodgkin lymphoma (dated by TCRdb to 2020 to 2021). The time point label, as the study defines it: cycle 2 day 1 (C2D1) of nivolumab. Every trial patient had relapsed following autologous stem cell transplantation, and prior brentuximab vedotin exposure was what differed among cohorts A, B and C. The protocol used for the library was the immunoSEQ multiplex PCR assay. Not all clones reach the TCRdb copy of this immuneACCESS table, which keeps in-frame sequences only. Checked studies attribute under half of the gap to unresolved V genes and leave the rest unexplained. For this sample the table gives about 23,000 clones, of which over 70% were detected only once. The ten largest clonotypes hold approximately 17% of the sample. The sequenced sample was peripheral blood mononuclear cells (PBMCs), obtained before the second cycle of nivolumab. The receptors stem from a human donor with classical Hodgkin lymphoma.

V gene TRBV2 combines with J gene TRBJ1-1; TRBD1 matches at 10 bases. CDR3 length: 14 residues. V trimming: 6 bases; J trimming: 5 bases; junction bases outside the gene matches: 6. CDR1 and CDR2 from the germline V gene are SNHLY and FYNNEI. CDR3 sequence reads: CASRETGGETEAFF. CDR3 sequence (DNA): TGTGCCAGCAGAGAGACAGGGGGCGAAACTGAAGCTTTCTTT.

The table lists this clone with a count of one. The conserved final phenylalanine or tryptophan is absent from the CDR3, which likely points to a read error. The DNA is left out, because the CDR3 cannot be placed on it with certainty; the CDR3 is given as TCRdb lists it. V is TRBV27 and J is TRBJ2-7; the D call in the table, TRBD1, was not verified against the DNA. The germline gives CDR1 MNHEY, CDR2 SMNVEV (reference sequence). The CDR3 length is 10 residues, termini included. CDR3 protein: CATEGGTGTI.

The V gene is TRBV6-5, the J gene TRBJ1-2; 7 bases are shared with TRBD1. This CDR3 has 15 residues. Unmatched junction bases numbered 10, after V lost 6 bases and J lost 3 bases. Germline V gene data show CDR1 as MNHEY and CDR2 as SVGAGI. The CDR3 protein is CASSSPGQGDYGYTF. The DNA for the CDR3 is TGTGCCAGCAGCTCTCCCGGGCAGGGGGACTATGGCTACACCTTC.

The V gene is TRBV6-4, the J gene TRBJ2-2; D is undetermined. This CDR3 region has 13 residues. Germline values: CDR1 MRHNA, CDR2 SNTAGT. V lost 3 bases and J lost 7, with 9 bases in between. CDR3 residues: CASSERWNGELFF. CDR3 in DNA: TGTGCCAGCAGTGAAAGATGGAACGGGGAGCTGTTTTTT.

The chain couples TRBV6-1 to TRBJ2-3; 10 nucleotides match TRBD2. Germline V gene data show CDR1 as MNHNS and CDR2 as SASEGT. V was clipped by 2 bases and J by 1 base; unmatched bases: 3. This CDR3 has 16 residues. This chain's CDR3 is CASSERLAGGTDTQYF. The DNA of the CDR3 is TGTGCCAGCAGTGAAAGGCTAGCGGGAGGCACAGATACGCAGTATTTT.

The chain carries TRBV15 and TRBJ2-3; perhaps TRBD2 as D (6 bases). CDR1 is LNHNV and CDR2 is YYDKDF in the germline V gene (reference sequence). This CDR3 spans 13 amino acids. Trimming shortened V by 8 bases and J by 6 bases, and 15 bases separated the two germline ends. This chain's CDR3 is CATARDRGDTQYF. DNA for the CDR3: TGTGCCACCGCCCGTGATCGGGGGGATACGCAGTATTTT.

V gene TRBV7-9 combines with J gene TRBJ2-1; TRBD2 agrees at 10 bases. The germline gives CDR1 SEHNR, CDR2 FQNEAQ (reference sequence). With V trimmed by 3 bases and J by 7 bases, 9 bases remained unmatched. CDR3 length equals 16 residues. As DNA, the CDR3 is TGTGCCAGCAGCTTTCGCATAGCGGGAGGACAAAATGAGCAGTTCTTC. This translates into CASSFRIAGGQNEQFF.

The rearrangement joins TRBV6-5 to TRBJ2-7; D is possibly TRBD1 (6 bases). CDR3 length: 14 residues. Trimming removed 6 bases at V and 3 bases at J, with 15 bases between. Germline lookup yields CDR1 MNHEY and CDR2 SVGAGI. Here the CDR3 reads CASSLTGSGYEQYF. The CDR3, as DNA: TGTGCCAGCAGCCTCACAGGGTCGGGCTACGAGCAGTACTTC.

By share, this clone ranks as medium-sized. The chain has TRBV27 and TRBJ2-1; TRBD1 might be the D (5 bases). The CDR3 is 16 amino acids. Germline loops: CDR1 MNHEY, CDR2 SMNVEV (reference sequence). V was clipped by 2 bases and J by 0 bases, with 11 bases between them. Here the CDR3 reads CASSLRGTHSYNEQFF. CDR3 in DNA: TGTGCCAGCAGTTTAAGGGGAACCCACTCCTACAATGAGCAGTTCTTC.

The chain has TRBV5-1 and TRBJ2-1; a weak D match, TRBD1 (5 bases). Germline V gene lookup returns CDR1 SGHRS and CDR2 YFSETQ. The ends were cut back, 3 bases at V and 8 bases at J, with 9 bases in the middle. The CDR3 consists of 12 residues. The CDR3 loop reads CASSYPGYEQFF. The DNA of the CDR3 is TGCGCCAGCAGCTACCCAGGGTATGAGCAGTTCTTC.

This chain connects TRBV18 to TRBJ2-5, with D unresolved. Germline V CDR1 and CDR2: KGHSH, LQKENI. Trimming shortened V by 3 bases and J by 7 bases, and 12 bases separated the two germline ends. CDR3 length: 13 amino acids. In nucleotides, the CDR3 is TGTGCCAGCTCACCGTATGGGGAAGGGACCCAGTACTTC. Its protein is CASSPYGEGTQYF. The variable domain in full, completed from reference TRBV18 and TRBJ2-5, reads NAGVMQNPRHLVRRRGQEARLRCSPMKGHSHVYWYRQLPEEGLKFMVYLQKENIIDESGMPKERFSAEFPKEGPSILRIQQVVRGDSAAYFCASSPYGEGTQYFGPGTRLLVL.

This chain links TRBV19 with TRBJ1-5; 8 bases align to TRBD1. With 5 bases clipped from V and 1 base from J, the junction kept 4 bases outside the gene matches. CDR3 length: 15 amino acids. CDR1 is LNHDA and CDR2 is SQIVND in the germline V gene (reference sequence). The CDR3: CASSDRGGSNQPQHF. CDR3 DNA sequence: TGTGCCAGTAGTGACAGGGGAGGCAGCAATCAGCCCCAGCATTTT. Variable domain in full (rest from reference TRBV19 and TRBJ1-5): DGGITQSPKYLFRKEGQNVTLSCEQNLNHDAMYWYRQDPGQGLRLIYYSQIVNDFQKGDIAEGYSVSREKKESFPLTVTSAQKNPTAFYLCASSDRGGSNQPQHFGDGTRLSIL.

The chain is built from TRBV7-2 and TRBJ1-1; possible D gene TRBD1, 5 bases. With 4 bases removed from V and 2 bases from J, the gap between germline ends came to 11 bases. The germline CDR1 and CDR2 sequences are SGHTA and FQGNSA. This CDR3 region has 14 residues. The CDR3 protein is CASSSRGLNTEAFF. The CDR3 region has the DNA TGTGCCAGCAGCTCTAGGGGTCTAAACACTGAAGCTTTCTTT. Using reference TRBV7-2 and TRBJ1-1 for the parts outside the CDR3, the full variable domain is GAGVSQSPSNKVTEKGKDVELRCDPISGHTALYWYRQSLGQGLEFLIYFQGNSAPDKSGLPSDRFSAERTGGSVSTLTIQRTQQEDSAVYLCASSSRGLNTEAFFGQGTRLTVV.

The CDR3 is CASSSLGQGYEQYF. CDR3 sequence (DNA): TGTGCCAGCAGTTCCCTCGGGCAGGGCTACGAGCAGTACTTC. This chain uses TRBV6-1 with TRBJ2-7; D is possibly TRBD1 (5 bases). CDR3 size: 14 residues. Trimming took off 5 bases at V and 3 bases at J, with 14 bases between the two ends. Germline CDR1 reads MNHNS; CDR2 reads SASEGT.

The rearrangement joins TRBV20-1 to TRBJ2-7; D gene ambiguous. There are 11 residues in the CDR3. CDR1 and CDR2 from the germline V gene are DFQATT and SNEGSKA (reference sequence). The V end lost 1 base, the J end lost 7 bases, and 8 bases lay between the germline ends. The CDR3 nucleotides read TGCAGTGCTAGAGTGGGTCGGGAGCAGTACTTC. Translating gives CSARVGREQYF.

The rearrangement links TRBV10-3 to TRBJ2-1, with D unclear. In germline, CDR1 is ENHRY, CDR2 SYGVKD. The CDR3 loop spans 12 amino acids. The V end was cut by 0 bases, the J end by 10 bases, with 7 bases between. The CDR3 here is CAISESGIEQFF. Here the CDR3 DNA reads TGTGCCATCAGTGAGTCGGGGATAGAGCAGTTCTTC.

V gene TRBV28 combines with J gene TRBJ2-7, with D maybe TRBD1 (7 bases). This CDR3 spans 14 amino acids. Germline lookup yields CDR1 MDHEN and CDR2 SYDVKM. V was cut by 6 bases and J by 5 bases, with 17 bases left in between. This chain's CDR3 is CASSSGGQTHEQYF. The CDR3 region has the DNA TGTGCCAGCAGCTCCGGGGGACAGACCCACGAGCAGTACTTC.

The genes are TRBV6-6 and TRBJ2-7, with D uncertain. The CDR3 runs to 16 residues. Trimming took 5 bases from V and 1 from J, leaving 18 bases between them. The germline CDR1 and CDR2 sequences are MNHNY and SVGAGI (reference sequence). The CDR3 loop reads CASSRQLPTRSYEQYF. The CDR3, as DNA: TGTGCCAGCAGTCGTCAACTGCCGACCAGGTCCTACGAGCAGTACTTC.

This clone has a single count. The CDR3 loop reads CASRVGTGSYEQYF. The CDR3 nucleotides read TGCGCCAGCCGGGTGGGGACGGGTTCCTACGAGCAGTACTTC. The V call is TRBV5-1, the J call TRBJ2-7; the D call may be TRBD1 or TRBD2 (5 bases each). The CDR3 sequence is 14 residues long. Germline values: CDR1 SGHRS, CDR2 YFSETQ. Between the trimmed V and J ends, which lost 7 bases and 1 base, there was a span of 15 bases.

This clone was recorded a few times. The chain links TRBV2 to TRBJ1-4; D remains unclear. The CDR3 contains 13 residues. Per the germline V gene, CDR1 is SNHLY and CDR2 is FYNNEI. V gave up 2 bases and J gave up 12 bases, with 13 bases separating them. The CDR3 spells CASSELGRIELFF. DNA of the CDR3: TGTGCCAGCAGTGAATTAGGGCGGATAGAACTGTTTTTT.